This TCR beta chain is drawn from a study of cytomegalovirus exposure and HLA in healthy donors. Regarding the study as a whole: CMV serostatus was the sole immune exposure data available. 87-base-pair reads could not separate some V segments, including TRBV6-2 and TRBV6-3. A likely sequencing artifact accounted for one observed cluster of highly shared sequence variants. Among the CMV-associated chains, a few were confirmed in vitro as specific for CMV antigens.

Comments on this clone: Its specificity is unknown.

PCR employed 60 Vbeta and 13 Jbeta primers. The assay was immunoSEQ multiplex PCR, and TCRdb's table has in-frame clones only and misses some. The data contain roughly 200,000 clones, around 87% of them singletons. The CDR3 runs to 14 residues. Germline CDR1 and CDR2: SGHRS and YFSETQ. V lost 0 bases, J lost 2 bases, and 9 bases lay in between. The sample taken for sequencing was PBMCs. The clonotype was recovered from a boy between 2 and 10 years old in good health and CMV-seronegative. The rearrangement uses TRBV5-1 and TRBJ2-7; no clear D gene. CDR3 protein: CASSLGAMAYEQYF. For the CDR3, the DNA is TGCGCCAGCAGCTTGGGTGCTATGGCCTACGAGCAGTACTTC.